Following are 18 T cell receptor beta chains from one sample sequenced in a study of cytomegalovirus exposure and HLA in healthy donors. PCR primers comprised 60 Vbeta and 13 Jbeta primers. Measured with immunoSEQ multiplex PCR; TCRdb has only the in-frame clones, and not every one. The table includes some 150,000 clones, roughly 73% detected once. The sample taken for sequencing was PBMCs. These receptors were obtained from a human donor in good health.

V usage is TRBV27 and J usage is TRBJ2-3; tentatively, D is TRBD2 (6 bases). The CDR3 is 13 residues long. The V gene's germline CDR1 is MNHEY and CDR2 SMNVEV (reference sequence). Deletions cut 3 bases from V and 5 bases from J, with 9 bases between. In nucleotides, the CDR3 is TGTGCCAGCAGTTTGGTGGGGGGAGATACGCAGTATTTT. It yields the protein CASSLVGGDTQYF.

This clone turned up a few times. The gene calls are TRBV19 and TRBJ1-5; 7 bases line up with TRBD1. After removal of 3 bases from V and 4 bases from J, the junction contained 3 bases not matched to a gene. CDR1 is LNHDA and CDR2 is SQIVND in the germline V gene (reference sequence). This CDR3 is 14 amino acids long. The CDR3 DNA sequence: TGTGCCAGTAGTATGGTGACAGGGAATCAGCCCCAGCATTTT. It yields the protein CASSMVTGNQPQHF.

The rearrangement joins TRBV7-9 to TRBJ1-1; D is undetermined. Germline-derived CDR1 and CDR2 are SEHNR and FQNEAQ (reference sequence). Trimming shortened V by 1 base and J by 5 bases, and 14 bases separated the two germline ends. The CDR3 has 15 amino acids. The CDR3 nucleotides read TGTGCCAGCAGCTTAGGGGCCGGGGTTTTAACTGAAGCTTTCTTT. Translating gives CASSLGAGVLTEAFF.

The chain employs TRBV6-1 and TRBJ1-4; D may be TRBD1 (6 bases). Looked up from germline, CDR1 is MNHNS and CDR2 is SASEGT. The ends were cut back, 3 bases at V and 2 bases at J, with 10 bases in the middle. This CDR3 has 15 amino acids. This CDR3 is CASSDLGGTNEKLFF. The CDR3 DNA is TGTGCCAGCAGTGATCTAGGGGGTACTAATGAAAAACTGTTTTTT.

This clone has a single count. The chain carries TRBV7-9 and TRBJ2-7; 8 positions match TRBD2. After removal of 5 bases from V and 4 bases from J, the junction contained 10 bases not matched to a gene. Germline V gives CDR1 SEHNR, CDR2 FQNEAQ (reference sequence). This CDR3 contains 15 residues. For the CDR3, the DNA is TGTGCCAGCAGCGGGCCCGGGACTAGTATGTACGAGCAGTACTTC. This gives the protein CASSGPGTSMYEQYF.

This sequence joins TRBV25-1 and TRBJ2-1; 9 nucleotides match TRBD1. In germline, CDR1 is MGHDK, CDR2 SYGVNS. There are 13 residues in the CDR3. With 7 bases clipped from V and 7 bases from J, the junction kept 5 bases outside the gene matches. CDR3 nucleotides: TGTGCCAGCATAGGGACAGGGTCTAATGAGCAGTTCTTC. Translated, it gives CASIGTGSNEQFF.

V is TRBV5-1 and J is TRBJ1-1; 7 bases map to TRBD1. This CDR3 is 14 amino acids long. CDR1 and CDR2 (germline): SGHRS, YFSETQ. V lost 5 bases to trimming and J lost 3 bases; unmatched junction nucleotides: 7. CDR3 region: CASRSGTADTEAFF. In DNA form, the CDR3 reads TGCGCCAGCAGGTCGGGGACAGCCGACACTGAAGCTTTCTTT.

This clone appeared a few times. This sequence joins TRBV7-6 and TRBJ1-5, with D maybe TRBD1 (5 bases). V dropped 5 bases and J dropped 0 bases, with 11 bases sitting between them. Germline V lookup: CDR1 SGHVS, CDR2 FNYEAQ. This CDR3 has 15 residues. CDR3 protein: CASSPDNYSNQPQHF. In DNA form, the CDR3 reads TGTGCCAGCAGCCCGGACAATTATAGCAATCAGCCCCAGCATTTT.

This clone was observed a handful of times. V and J are TRBV30 and TRBJ2-7, with 11 positions matching TRBD2. The CDR3 is made up of 14 amino acids. J was trimmed by 7 bases and V by 2 bases; bases with no gene match: 7. The germline V gene has CDR1 GTSNPN and CDR2 SVGIG (reference sequence). The CDR3 DNA follows: TGTGCCTGGAGTTCAGGACTAGCGGGTACTGAGCAGTACTTC. Translation: CAWSSGLAGTEQYF. The complete variable domain, with remaining parts taken from reference TRBV30 and TRBJ2-7, reads SQTIHQWPATLVQPVGSPLSLECTVEGTSNPNLYWYRQAAGRGLQLLFYSVGIGQISSEVPQNLSASRPQDRQFILSSKKLLLSDSGFYLCAWSSGLAGTEQYFGPGTRLTVT.

The V call is TRBV5-5, the J call TRBJ2-1, with 9 bases matching TRBD1. Germline trimming cut 7 bases from V and 7 bases from J; bases unmatched to any gene: 12. This CDR3 comprises 15 residues. Looked up from germline, CDR1 is SGHKS and CDR2 is YYEKEE (reference sequence). The CDR3 DNA reads TGTGCCAGCCATGCGCGCGGGACAGGGTCTAATGAGCAGTTCTTC. It codes for CASHARGTGSNEQFF.

The chain combines TRBV7-3 with TRBJ1-6; D is unresolved. V dropped 8 bases and J dropped 10 bases, with 12 bases sitting between them. Germline loops: CDR1 SGHTA, CDR2 FQGTGA. The CDR3 consists of 12 residues. The DNA for the CDR3 is TGTGCCAGCCATGTATACAGATCACCCCTCCACTTT. Translating it yields CASHVYRSPLHF.

In nucleotides, the CDR3 is TGTGCCAGCAGGGAGGGACTAGCGGGAGTGGGGGAGCAGTTCTTC. As protein: CASREGLAGVGEQFF. This rearrangement joins TRBV5-4 to TRBJ2-1; 14 bases map to TRBD2. CDR3 size: 15 residues. CDR1 is SGHNT, CDR2 YYREEE, per germline (reference sequence). Trimming took 5 bases from V and 10 from J; bases not matched to a gene: 8. The entire variable domain, with the rest obtained from reference TRBV5-4 and TRBJ2-1, is as follows: ETGVTQSPTHLIKTRGQQVTLRCSSQSGHNTVSWYQQALGQGPQFIFQYYREEENGRGNFPPRFSGLQFPNYSSELNVNALELDDSALYLCASREGLAGVGEQFFGPGTRLTVL.

This clone was counted between two and nine times. The genes are TRBV7-9 and TRBJ2-5, with 7 bases fitting TRBD2. This CDR3 spans 13 amino acids. Per the germline V gene, CDR1 is SEHNR and CDR2 is FQNEAQ (reference sequence). V was pared by 5 bases and J by 4 bases, with 4 bases of the junction left unmatched. CDR3 nucleotide sequence: TGTGCCAGCAGCGGAGCGGGATTAGAGACCCAGTACTTC. This codes for CASSGAGLETQYF.

CDR3 protein: CASSRDREGGRRETQYF. As DNA, the CDR3 is TGTGCCAGCAGCCGGGACAGGGAGGGGGGGAGGAGGGAGACCCAGTACTTC. The chain employs TRBV2 and TRBJ2-5, with 9 bases fitting TRBD1. Trimming took 6 bases from V and 5 from J; bases not matched to a gene: 16. The CDR3 extends over 17 amino acids. Germline V gene data show CDR1 as SNHLY and CDR2 as FYNNEI.

The chain carries TRBV9 and TRBJ1-5, with 7 positions matching TRBD1. The CDR3 is 14 amino acids. Germline loops: CDR1 SGDLS, CDR2 YYNGEE. The ends lost 4 bases at V and 2 bases at J; junction bases unmatched: 3. The CDR3: CASSKTGGNQPQHF. The CDR3, as DNA: TGTGCCAGCAGCAAAACAGGGGGCAATCAGCCCCAGCATTTT.

This clone has a handful of counts. The CDR3: CASSFQGKNTGELFF. For the CDR3, the DNA is TGTGCCAGCAGCTTTCAGGGGAAGAACACCGGGGAGCTGTTTTTT. The V and J genes are TRBV7-2 and TRBJ2-2, with D perhaps TRBD1 (6 bases). CDR3 length equals 15 residues. Trimming cost V 3 bases and J 1 base, with 9 bases left between them. Germline values: CDR1 SGHTA, CDR2 FQGNSA.

The chain links TRBV6-1 to TRBJ2-5, with TRBD1 matching 12 bases. Looked up from germline, CDR1 is MNHNS and CDR2 is SASEGT. The CDR3 contains 16 residues. J was trimmed by 5 bases and V by 4 bases; bases with no gene match: 8. CDR3 amino acids: CASSVTGTGGLETQYF. The CDR3 DNA reads TGTGCCAGCAGTGTCACCGGGACAGGGGGCTTGGAGACCCAGTACTTC.

This clone has a handful of counts. The rearrangement links TRBV4-1 to TRBJ1-5, with D possibly being TRBD1 (5 bases). Germline-derived CDR1 and CDR2 are MGHRA and YSYEKL. Trimming took 5 bases from V and 1 from J, leaving 9 bases between them. The CDR3 length is 14 residues. In DNA form, the CDR3 reads TGCGCCAGCAGCGAGACAGAGAGCAATCAGCCCCAGCATTTT. Its translation is CASSETESNQPQHF.